The following is a T cell receptor (beta chain) sequence with its context. This entry comes from a study of T-cell memory formation after mild COVID-19. TCRdb used MiXCR to reprocess the 5' RACE reads, holding one entry per CDR3 protein. The sample shows 250,000 to 300,000 distinct CDR3 sequences, 7.5% to 9.5% of them seen only once. The sample comprised PBMCs or a T cell subset sorted from them (not recorded which). The clonotype originates from a man aged 18-30 years who had mild COVID-19 (a few samples of this study predate the infection). Cell type and time point are not known.

CDR3 sequence (DNA): TGTGCCAGCAATTGGGGATTGAATCAGCCCCAGCATTTT. Protein: CASNWGLNQPQHF. The chain joins TRBV2 to TRBJ1-5; D is undetermined. The V gene lost 7 bases and the J gene lost 4 bases, with 11 bases spanning the gap. Per the germline V gene, CDR1 is SNHLY and CDR2 is FYNNEI. The CDR3 consists of 13 residues.